This T cell receptor (beta chain) was captured by sequencing in a study of T cells in localized non-small cell lung cancer. General observations from the study: Uninvolved adjacent lung had more T cell clonality than any other tissue, topping tumor. Because only a single region of the tumor was sequenced, heterogeneity remains possible. Researchers found a median roughly 50 of the top 100 tumor clones in adjacent lung.

Nonneoplastic adjacent lung devoid of atypia was obtained no less than 2 cm from the tumor margin. Regarding this clone: The antigen is not known.

The assay was immunoSEQ multiplex PCR, and TCRdb's table has in-frame clones only and misses some. This table holds about 1,400 clones, approximately 24% found once. Germline loops: CDR1 KGHSH, CDR2 LQKENI. The junction had 3 bases not matched to a gene; V was cut back by 1 base and J by 1 base. CDR3 length: 16 residues. Sample: normal lung tissue next to the tumor, taken before any cancer treatment. The clonotype was recovered from a female donor over 55 with stage I squamous cell lung carcinoma. This chain uses TRBV18 with TRBJ2-2; 7 nucleotides align to TRBD1. CDR3 residues: CASSPLRTGNTGELFF. For the CDR3, the DNA is TGTGCCAGCTCACCACTACGGACAGGGAACACCGGGGAGCTGTTTTTT.